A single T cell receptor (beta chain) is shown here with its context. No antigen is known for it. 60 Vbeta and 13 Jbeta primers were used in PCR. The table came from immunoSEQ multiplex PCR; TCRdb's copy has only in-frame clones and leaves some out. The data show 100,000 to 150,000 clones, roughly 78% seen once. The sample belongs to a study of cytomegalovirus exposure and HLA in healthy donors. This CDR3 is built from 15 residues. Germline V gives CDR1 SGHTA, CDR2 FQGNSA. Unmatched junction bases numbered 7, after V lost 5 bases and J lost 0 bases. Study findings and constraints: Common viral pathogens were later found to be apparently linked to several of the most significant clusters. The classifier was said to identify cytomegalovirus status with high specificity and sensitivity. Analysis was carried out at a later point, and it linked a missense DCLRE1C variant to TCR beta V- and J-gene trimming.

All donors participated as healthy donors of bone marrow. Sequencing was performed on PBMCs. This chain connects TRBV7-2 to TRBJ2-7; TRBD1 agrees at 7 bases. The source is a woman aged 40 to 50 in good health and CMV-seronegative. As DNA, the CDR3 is TGTGCCAGCAGCCCTGGGACAGTCCGCTCCTACGAGCAGTACTTC. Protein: CASSPGTVRSYEQYF.